This T cell receptor beta chain was observed in a study of shared clonotypes between healthy human individuals. General study results and limits: Against clonotypes common to all four donors, non-shared ones had lower generation probabilities.

A remark on this clone: Its antigen is not identified.

Data came from immunoSEQ multiplex PCR; TCRdb stores just in-frame clones and leaves some out. The sample lists approximately 710,000 clones, 90% seen once, with 34% in the top ten. The CDR3 is 17 residues long. Trimming took 4 bases from V and 5 from J, leaving 24 bases between them. CDR1 is SNHLY, CDR2 FYNNEI, per germline. This chain connects TRBV2 to TRBJ2-7; D possibly corresponds to TRBD2 (6 bases). The source material was memory CD8+ T cells from PBMCs. Stated subset: CD45RO+ cells pooled with CCR7-negative TemRA cells. This TCR came from a young man in good health. Some clones in this sample may be carry-over from other donors' samples. CDR3 region: CASSARPPTRLGNEQYF. CDR3 nucleotide sequence: TGTGCCAGCAGTGCCCGGCCCCCGACTAGGCTTGGGAACGAGCAGTACTTC.